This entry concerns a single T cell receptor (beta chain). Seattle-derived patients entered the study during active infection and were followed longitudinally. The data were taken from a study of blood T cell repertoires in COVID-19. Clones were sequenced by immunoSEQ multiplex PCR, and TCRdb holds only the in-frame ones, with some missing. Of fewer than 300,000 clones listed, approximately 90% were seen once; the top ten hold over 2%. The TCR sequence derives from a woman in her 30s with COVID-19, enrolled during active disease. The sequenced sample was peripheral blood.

This CDR3 reads CASSMQTGDPTEAFF. DNA of the CDR3: TGTGCCAGTAGTATGCAGACAGGGGATCCCACTGAAGCTTTCTTT. This rearrangement joins TRBV19 to TRBJ1-1; the match to TRBD1 covers 8 bases. CDR3 size: 15 residues. J gave up 4 bases and V 3 bases, and 7 bases lay outside the gene matches. Per germline, CDR1 LNHDA and CDR2 SQIVND (reference sequence).